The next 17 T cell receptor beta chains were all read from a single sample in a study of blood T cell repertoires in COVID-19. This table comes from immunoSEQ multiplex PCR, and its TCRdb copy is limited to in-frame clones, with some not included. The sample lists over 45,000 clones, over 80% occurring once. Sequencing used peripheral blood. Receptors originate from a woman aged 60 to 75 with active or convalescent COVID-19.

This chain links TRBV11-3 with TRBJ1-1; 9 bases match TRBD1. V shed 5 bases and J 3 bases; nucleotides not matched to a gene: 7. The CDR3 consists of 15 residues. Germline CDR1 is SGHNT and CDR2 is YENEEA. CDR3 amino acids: CASSTGTGTDTEAFF. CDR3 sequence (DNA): TGTGCCAGCAGCACCGGGACAGGGACGGACACTGAAGCTTTCTTT. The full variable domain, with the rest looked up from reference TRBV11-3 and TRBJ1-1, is EAGVVQSPRYKIIEKKQPVAFWCNPISGHNTLYWYLQNLGQGPELLIRYENEEAVDDSQLPKDRFSAERLKGVDSTLKIQPAELGDSAVYLCASSTGTGTDTEAFFGQGTRLTVV.

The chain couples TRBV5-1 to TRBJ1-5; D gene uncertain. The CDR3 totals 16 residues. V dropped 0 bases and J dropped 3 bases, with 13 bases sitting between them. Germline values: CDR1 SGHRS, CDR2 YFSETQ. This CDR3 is CASSLDPPEDNQPQHF. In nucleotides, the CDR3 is TGCGCCAGCAGCTTGGACCCCCCGGAGGACAATCAGCCCCAGCATTTT.

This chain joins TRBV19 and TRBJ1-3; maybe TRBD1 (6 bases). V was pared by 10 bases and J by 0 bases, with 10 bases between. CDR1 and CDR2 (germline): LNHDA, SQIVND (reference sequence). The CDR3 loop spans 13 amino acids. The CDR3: CATLDSSGNTIYF. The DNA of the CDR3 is TGTGCCACCCTGGACAGCTCTGGAAACACCATATATTTT. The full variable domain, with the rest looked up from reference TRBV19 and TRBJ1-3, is DGGITQSPKYLFRKEGQNVTLSCEQNLNHDAMYWYRQDPGQGLRLIYYSQIVNDFQKGDIAEGYSVSREKKESFPLTVTSAQKNPTAFYLCATLDSSGNTIYFGEGSWLTVV.

CDR3 region: CASLSGRGDEQYF. CDR3 DNA: TGTGCCAGCCTGAGCGGGAGAGGCGACGAGCAGTACTTC. The V and J genes are TRBV19 and TRBJ2-7, with 8 positions matching TRBD2. This CDR3 is built from 13 residues. Looked up from germline, CDR1 is LNHDA and CDR2 is SQIVND (reference sequence). V lost 9 bases, J lost 5 bases, and 9 bases stayed unmatched. The entire variable domain, with the rest obtained from reference TRBV19 and TRBJ2-7, is as follows: DGGITQSPKYLFRKEGQNVTLSCEQNLNHDAMYWYRQDPGQGLRLIYYSQIVNDFQKGDIAEGYSVSREKKESFPLTVTSAQKNPTAFYLCASLSGRGDEQYFGPGTRLTVT.

The CDR3 spells CASSQAGNTEAFF. The CDR3 DNA is TGTGCCAGCAGCCAAGCCGGGAACACTGAAGCTTTCTTT. The gene calls are TRBV3-1 (or the pseudogene TRBV3-2) and TRBJ1-1; D is undetermined. The CDR3 has 13 amino acids. Trimming shortened V by 1 base and J by 1 base, and 4 bases separated the two germline ends. The germline CDR1 and CDR2 sequences are LGHDT and YNNKEL (reference sequence).

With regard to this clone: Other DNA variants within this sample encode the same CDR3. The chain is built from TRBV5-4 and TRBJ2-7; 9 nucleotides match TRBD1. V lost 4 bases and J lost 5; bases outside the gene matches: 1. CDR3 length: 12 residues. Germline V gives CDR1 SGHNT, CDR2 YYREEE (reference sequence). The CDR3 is CASSRTGDEQYF. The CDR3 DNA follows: TGTGCCAGCAGCCGGACAGGGGACGAGCAGTACTTC.

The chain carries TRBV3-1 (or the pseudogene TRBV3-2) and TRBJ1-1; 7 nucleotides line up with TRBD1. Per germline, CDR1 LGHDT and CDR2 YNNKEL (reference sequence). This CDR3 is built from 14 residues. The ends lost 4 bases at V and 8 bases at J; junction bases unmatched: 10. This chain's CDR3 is CASSPNRGGEEAFF. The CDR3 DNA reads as TGTGCCAGCAGCCCTAACAGGGGTGGGGAAGAAGCTTTCTTT.

CDR3 sequence: CASSEAHGGSYEQYF. CDR3 nucleotides: TGTGCCAGCAGTGAAGCGCACGGGGGCTCCTACGAGCAGTACTTC. This chain uses TRBV6-1 with TRBJ2-7; D may be TRBD2 (6 bases). The CDR3 extends over 15 amino acids. Germline lookup yields CDR1 MNHNS and CDR2 SASEGT. Trimming removed 0 bases from V and 0 bases from J, with 9 bases in between.

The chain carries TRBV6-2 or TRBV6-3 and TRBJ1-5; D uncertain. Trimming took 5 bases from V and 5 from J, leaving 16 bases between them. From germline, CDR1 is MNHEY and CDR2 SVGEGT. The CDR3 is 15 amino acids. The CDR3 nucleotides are TGTGCCAGCAGTGCGCTTGTGTCAGGCTATCAGCCCCAGCATTTT. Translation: CASSALVSGYQPQHF.

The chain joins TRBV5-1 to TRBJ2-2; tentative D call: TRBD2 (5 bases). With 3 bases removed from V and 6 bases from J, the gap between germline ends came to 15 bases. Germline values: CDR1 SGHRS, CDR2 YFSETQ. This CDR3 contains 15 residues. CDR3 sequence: CASSSFRLGAGELFF. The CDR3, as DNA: TGCGCCAGCAGCTCTTTCCGACTCGGGGCCGGGGAGCTGTTTTTT.

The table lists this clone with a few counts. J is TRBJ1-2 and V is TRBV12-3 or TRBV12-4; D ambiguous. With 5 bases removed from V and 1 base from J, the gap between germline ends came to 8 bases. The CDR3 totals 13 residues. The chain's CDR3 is CASSTTVNYGYTF. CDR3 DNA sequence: TGTGCCAGCAGTACCACAGTTAACTATGGCTACACCTTC.

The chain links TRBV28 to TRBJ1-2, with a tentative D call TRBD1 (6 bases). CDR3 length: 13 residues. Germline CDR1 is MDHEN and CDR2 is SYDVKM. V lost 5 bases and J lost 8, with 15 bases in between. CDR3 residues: CASSGQQIGGYTF. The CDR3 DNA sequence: TGTGCCAGCAGTGGACAGCAAATTGGGGGCTACACCTTC.

The CDR3 here is CASSLVSDRGRGGYTF. CDR3 in DNA: TGTGCCAGCAGCTTGGTTTCCGACAGGGGGCGGGGTGGCTACACCTTC. The V call is TRBV5-4, the J call TRBJ1-2; 10 bases match TRBD1. This CDR3 has 16 amino acids. V was clipped by 0 bases and J by 7 bases; unmatched bases: 9. Germline V CDR1 and CDR2: SGHNT, YYREEE (reference sequence).

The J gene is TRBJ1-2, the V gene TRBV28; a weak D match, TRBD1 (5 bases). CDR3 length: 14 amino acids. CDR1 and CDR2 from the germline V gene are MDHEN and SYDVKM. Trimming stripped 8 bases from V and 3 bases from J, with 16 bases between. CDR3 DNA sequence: TGTGCCAGCGGGATGGACACCAGACACTATGGCTACACCTTC. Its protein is CASGMDTRHYGYTF.

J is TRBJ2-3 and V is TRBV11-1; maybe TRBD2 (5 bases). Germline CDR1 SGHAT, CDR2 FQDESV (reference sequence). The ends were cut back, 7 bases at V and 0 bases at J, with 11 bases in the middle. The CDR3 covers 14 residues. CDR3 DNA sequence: TGTGCCAGCACCTCTCGGACTAGCACAGATACGCAGTATTTT. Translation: CASTSRTSTDTQYF. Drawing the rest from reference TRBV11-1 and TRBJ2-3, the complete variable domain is EAEVAQSPRYKITEKSQAVAFWCDPISGHATLYWYRQILGQGPELLVQFQDESVVDDSQLPKDRFSAERLKGVDSTLKIQPAELGDSAMYLCASTSRTSTDTQYFGPGTRLTVL.

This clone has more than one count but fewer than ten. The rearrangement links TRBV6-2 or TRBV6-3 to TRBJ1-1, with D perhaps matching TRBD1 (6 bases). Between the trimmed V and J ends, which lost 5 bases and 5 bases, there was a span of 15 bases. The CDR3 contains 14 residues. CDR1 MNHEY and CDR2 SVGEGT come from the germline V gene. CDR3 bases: TGTGCCAGCAGTATACAGGGTTGGGGGACTGAAGCTTTCTTT. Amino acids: CASSIQGWGTEAFF.

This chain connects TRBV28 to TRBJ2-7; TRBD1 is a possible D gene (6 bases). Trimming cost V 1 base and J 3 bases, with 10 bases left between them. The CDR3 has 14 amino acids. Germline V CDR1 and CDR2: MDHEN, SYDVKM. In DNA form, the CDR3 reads TGTGCCAGCAGTTTATCGGACAGCTACTACGAGCAGTACTTC. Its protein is CASSLSDSYYEQYF.